The 30 T cell receptor beta chains in this list originate from one sample, sequenced in a study of cytomegalovirus exposure and HLA in healthy donors. The repertoire was sequenced with immunoSEQ multiplex PCR; TCRdb's copy has only in-frame clones and lacks some. The repertoire consists of about 74,000 clones, with roughly 92% occurring once and the leading ten covering under 2%. The sample comprised PBMCs. The source of these receptors is a woman aged 18 to 35 in good health and CMV-seropositive.

The genes are TRBV30 and TRBJ1-1; perhaps TRBD1 as D (5 bases). V lost 7 bases to trimming and J lost 3 bases, with 18 bases between them. Germline V gene lookup returns CDR1 GTSNPN and CDR2 SVGIG (reference sequence). The CDR3 runs to 14 residues. The CDR3 nucleotides read TGTGCCTTACCCGGAGAGGGAGGGGACACTGAAGCTTTCTTT. Its translation is CALPGEGGDTEAFF.

In DNA, the CDR3 is TGTGCCAGCAGCCGGACCGGGACACACGAGCAGTACTTC. Protein sequence: CASSRTGTHEQYF. The V and J genes are TRBV4-2 and TRBJ2-7; tentatively, D is TRBD1 (6 bases). CDR1 is LGHNA, CDR2 YNFKEQ, per germline. The CDR3 is 13 residues long. Trimming shortened V by 4 bases and J by 5 bases, and 12 bases separated the two germline ends.

The count of this clone is one. The chain is built from TRBV4-2 and TRBJ2-1; 10 bases line up with TRBD2. V was pared by 4 bases and J by 12 bases, with 6 bases of the junction left unmatched. The CDR3 consists of 13 residues. Germline assignment: CDR1 LGHNA and CDR2 YNFKEQ. The CDR3 nucleotides are TGTGCCAGCAGCCCAACCTCTAGCGGGGGGCAGTTCTTC. Amino acid sequence: CASSPTSSGGQFF.

This chain connects TRBV7-2 to TRBJ2-3; possibly TRBD2 for D (6 bases). The length of the CDR3 is 16 residues. Germline lookup yields CDR1 SGHTA and CDR2 FQGNSA. Trimming left V 2 bases short and J 2 bases short, with 14 bases between. Here the CDR3 DNA reads TGTGCCAGCAGCTTAAATTCGGGGGAGGTCACAGATACGCAGTATTTT. It specifies CASSLNSGEVTDTQYF.

The rearrangement joins TRBV7-2 to TRBJ1-2, with D perhaps TRBD1 (6 bases). Germline V gives CDR1 SGHTA, CDR2 FQGNSA. This CDR3 is 14 amino acids long. Trimming took off 0 bases at V and 5 bases at J, with 10 bases between the two ends. CDR3 sequence: CASSLAQGGYGYTF. The CDR3, as DNA: TGTGCCAGCAGCTTAGCACAGGGTGGATATGGCTACACCTTC.

This clone came up once. V and J are TRBV2 and TRBJ2-2, with 7 nucleotides matching TRBD1. The CDR3 spans 17 residues. V dropped 6 bases and J dropped 6; count of bases not matched to a gene: 16. Germline loops: CDR1 SNHLY, CDR2 FYNNEI. CDR3 protein: CASSVGTGATLPGELFF. CDR3 DNA: TGTGCCAGCAGCGTCGGCACAGGGGCCACGCTTCCCGGGGAGCTGTTTTTT.

The rearrangement uses TRBV9 and TRBJ2-7, with 10 nucleotides matching TRBD1. The CDR3 loop spans 18 amino acids. CDR1 SGDLS and CDR2 YYNGEE come from the germline V gene. V shed 3 bases, J shed 0 bases, and the junction held 12 bases outside the gene matches. The CDR3 DNA sequence: TGTGCCAGCAGCGCCCGGACAGGGGGGGACTTTAACTCCTACGAGCAGTACTTC. Its protein is CASSARTGGDFNSYEQYF. The whole variable domain, filled in from reference TRBV9 and TRBJ2-7, reads DSGVTQTPKHLITATGQRVTLRCSPRSGDLSVYWYQQSLDQGLQFLIQYYNGEERAKGNILERFSAQQFPDLHSELNLSSLELGDSALYFCASSARTGGDFNSYEQYFGPGTRLTVT.

This chain links TRBV6-1 with TRBJ2-7, with D maybe TRBD1 (5 bases). Between the trimmed V and J ends, which lost 10 bases and 5 bases, there was a span of 18 bases. The CDR3 covers 13 residues. The germline CDR1 and CDR2 sequences are MNHNS and SASEGT. The CDR3 DNA is TGTGCCATCCCCCGGGCCCCCAGGGACGAGCAGTACTTC. Translated: CAIPRAPRDEQYF.

The chain employs TRBV6-1 and TRBJ1-2; D might be TRBD1 (5 bases). Trimming left V 2 bases short and J 5 bases short, with 12 bases between. CDR3 size: 14 residues. Germline CDR1 is MNHNS and CDR2 is SASEGT. The CDR3 reads CASSESRGTYGYTF. In nucleotides, the CDR3 is TGTGCCAGCAGTGAATCGCGGGGGACGTATGGCTACACCTTC.

The V call is TRBV6-1, the J call TRBJ1-5; D is unresolved. The germline V gene encodes CDR1 MNHNS and CDR2 SASEGT. V was cut by 4 bases and J by 0 bases, with 10 bases left in between. The CDR3 spans 15 residues. Written as DNA, the CDR3 is TGTGCCAGCAGTGTAGCCAGAAATAGCAATCAGCCCCAGCATTTT. The encoded protein is CASSVARNSNQPQHF.

The chain couples TRBV18 to TRBJ2-3, with 7 bases identical to TRBD1. Germline V lookup: CDR1 KGHSH, CDR2 LQKENI. This CDR3 region has 16 residues. With V trimmed by 9 bases and J by 1 base, 13 bases remained unmatched. The CDR3 region is CASGGQQIGGTDTQYF. CDR3 DNA: TGTGCCAGTGGGGGACAGCAGATTGGGGGCACAGATACGCAGTATTTT.

The J gene is TRBJ2-5, the V gene TRBV4-3, with 11 bases lining up with TRBD2. The germline gives CDR1 LGHNA, CDR2 YSLEER. CDR3 length: 16 residues. The junction had 5 bases not matched to a gene; V was cut back by 1 base and J by 4 bases. In DNA, the CDR3 is TGCGCCAGCAGCCAAGTTAGCGGGGGGGAGGGAGAGACCCAGTACTTC. Its protein product is CASSQVSGGEGETQYF.

There are a few counts of this clone. The chain is built from TRBV9 and TRBJ2-1; TRBD2 matches at 7 bases. Germline CDR1 and CDR2: SGDLS and YYNGEE. This CDR3 has 15 residues. The J segment lost 9 bases and the V segment lost 2 bases, leaving 11 bases of the junction unmatched. CDR3 loop: CASSVLGEGRTEQFF. The CDR3 DNA sequence: TGTGCCAGCAGCGTCCTGGGGGAGGGGAGGACTGAGCAGTTCTTC.

The chain recombines TRBV9 with TRBJ1-4; TRBD1 agrees at 12 bases. Losses at the gene ends were 5 bases for V and 6 bases for J; bases not matched to a gene: 11. Germline V gene lookup returns CDR1 SGDLS and CDR2 YYNGEE. The CDR3 consists of 17 residues. This CDR3 is CASSRGTGGAPDEKLFF. CDR3 in DNA: TGTGCCAGCAGTAGGGGGACAGGGGGCGCCCCCGATGAAAAACTGTTTTTT.

V is TRBV7-2 and J is TRBJ2-5, with a tentative D call TRBD2 (6 bases). Trimming left V 5 bases short and J 2 bases short, with 15 bases between. Germline V gene sequence: CDR1 SGHTA, CDR2 FQGNSA. This CDR3 has 15 residues. As DNA, the CDR3 is TGTGCCAGCAGCCAGACCGGGACTCAACAAGAGACCCAGTACTTC. Translation: CASSQTGTQQETQYF.

This sequence joins TRBV2 and TRBJ1-4, with D uncertain. The CDR3 has 16 residues. Germline CDR1 is SNHLY and CDR2 is FYNNEI. V was clipped by 2 bases and J by 3 bases, with 13 bases between them. The DNA for the CDR3 is TGTGCCAGCAGTGAATCCTTCCGGGGTCCTAATGAAAAACTGTTTTTT. This codes for CASSESFRGPNEKLFF.

The chain carries TRBV19 and TRBJ1-2, with a possible D match to TRBD1 (5 bases). The V gene lost 5 bases and the J gene lost 6 bases, with 16 bases spanning the gap. This CDR3 is 14 amino acids long. Germline CDR1 and CDR2: LNHDA and SQIVND (reference sequence). The CDR3 sequence: CASSFGGGTDGYTF. As DNA, the CDR3 is TGTGCCAGTAGTTTTGGAGGCGGGACGGATGGCTACACCTTC. Full variable domain (rest looked up from reference TRBV19 and TRBJ1-2): DGGITQSPKYLFRKEGQNVTLSCEQNLNHDAMYWYRQDPGQGLRLIYYSQIVNDFQKGDIAEGYSVSREKKESFPLTVTSAQKNPTAFYLCASSFGGGTDGYTFGSGTRLTVV.

The V call is TRBV19, the J call TRBJ1-1; D remains ambiguous. This CDR3 contains 13 residues. Deletions cut 8 bases from V and 1 base from J, with 11 bases between. The germline V gene has CDR1 LNHDA and CDR2 SQIVND (reference sequence). The CDR3 here is CASDTDTNTEAFF. CDR3 bases: TGTGCCAGTGACACTGACACGAACACTGAAGCTTTCTTT.

The chain joins TRBV9 to TRBJ2-5; 10 bases agree with TRBD1. Germline V CDR1 and CDR2: SGDLS, YYNGEE. The trim removed 0 bases at V and 10 bases at J, leaving 6 bases unmatched. This CDR3 is 14 amino acids long. The CDR3 nucleotides are TGTGCCAGCAGCGTAGACCGGGACAGGGGAGTCCAGTACTTC. Translated, it gives CASSVDRDRGVQYF.

The V call is TRBV30, the J call TRBJ2-7, with D unclear. Germline assignment: CDR1 GTSNPN and CDR2 SVGIG (reference sequence). This CDR3 contains 13 residues. V dropped 4 bases and J dropped 0 bases, with 10 bases sitting between them. CDR3 loop: CAWTGSSSYEQYF. The DNA of the CDR3 is TGTGCCTGGACAGGCAGCAGCTCCTACGAGCAGTACTTC. Full variable domain (missing parts from reference TRBV30 and TRBJ2-7): SQTIHQWPATLVQPVGSPLSLECTVEGTSNPNLYWYRQAAGRGLQLLFYSVGIGQISSEVPQNLSASRPQDRQFILSSKKLLLSDSGFYLCAWTGSSSYEQYFGPGTRLTVT.

This clone was seen a single time. J is TRBJ2-3 and V is TRBV7-3, with D perhaps matching TRBD1 (6 bases). Germline V gene sequence: CDR1 SGHTA, CDR2 FQGTGA. This CDR3 contains 16 residues. Trimming took 0 bases from V and 0 from J, leaving 10 bases between them. The CDR3 protein is CASSLTRDTSTDTQYF. The CDR3 DNA follows: TGTGCCAGCAGCTTAACTAGGGACACAAGCACAGATACGCAGTATTTT.

This chain connects TRBV6-1 to TRBJ2-1, with 7 bases aligning to TRBD1. V lost 6 bases and J lost 7; bases outside the gene matches: 12. This CDR3 region has 15 residues. CDR1 is MNHNS, CDR2 SASEGT, per germline. CDR3 sequence: CASRHTGDFRNEQFF. In DNA form, the CDR3 reads TGTGCCAGCAGGCACACAGGGGATTTTAGAAATGAGCAGTTCTTC.

In its sample, this clone was seen once. The rearrangement joins TRBV6-1 to TRBJ2-7, with 8 nucleotides matching TRBD2. The germline V gene has CDR1 MNHNS and CDR2 SASEGT. V was clipped by 7 bases and J by 6 bases; unmatched bases: 14. This CDR3 spans 15 amino acids. The CDR3 sequence: CASIRGGGVGVEQYF. CDR3 DNA: TGTGCCAGCATCCGGGGGGGCGGAGTCGGCGTCGAGCAGTACTTC.

The genes are TRBV4-2 and TRBJ2-1; 8 positions match TRBD2. CDR1 is LGHNA and CDR2 is YNFKEQ in the germline V gene. The CDR3 extends over 17 amino acids. V lost 0 bases, J lost 8 bases, and 12 bases stayed unmatched. This chain's CDR3 is CASSQDRYSGVTDEQFF. The CDR3 region has the DNA TGTGCCAGCAGCCAAGATAGGTATAGCGGGGTTACCGATGAGCAGTTCTTC.

The V call is TRBV6-6, the J call TRBJ2-4; D unclear. CDR1 and CDR2 from the germline V gene are MNHNY and SVGAGI (reference sequence). Trimming stripped 0 bases from V and 3 bases from J, with 12 bases between. The CDR3 length is 16 residues. The CDR3 loop is CASSYSGPMGKNIQYF. DNA of the CDR3: TGTGCCAGCAGTTACTCGGGCCCCATGGGCAAAAACATTCAGTACTTC.

The chain couples TRBV5-1 to TRBJ1-1, with no clear D. CDR3 size: 13 residues. Germline assignment: CDR1 SGHRS and CDR2 YFSETQ. Trimming took 4 bases from V and 6 from J, leaving 13 bases between them. CDR3 bases: TGCGCCAGCAGCCGGAGTGACGGGGCTGAAGCTTTCTTT. Translating it yields CASSRSDGAEAFF.

The chain recombines TRBV2 with TRBJ1-2; possibly TRBD1 for D (6 bases). CDR3 length equals 19 residues. V was pared by 7 bases and J by 0 bases, with 27 bases between. Germline V gene lookup returns CDR1 SNHLY and CDR2 FYNNEI. In DNA, the CDR3 is TGTGCCAGCACTCAAGAGACGGGACACCGATTCGGAGCTAACTATGGCTACACCTTC. Residues: CASTQETGHRFGANYGYTF.

The chain carries TRBV4-1 and TRBJ2-7; 11 bases line up with TRBD2. V lost 4 bases and J lost 3; bases outside the gene matches: 5. The germline CDR1 and CDR2 sequences are MGHRA and YSYEKL. The CDR3 contains 15 residues. The CDR3 DNA sequence: TGCGCCAGCAGCCTGGCCGGGACTAGCGGCTACGAGCAGTACTTC. As protein: CASSLAGTSGYEQYF.

The chain links TRBV9 to TRBJ2-3; D not resolved. Germline-derived CDR1 and CDR2 are SGDLS and YYNGEE. The V and J ends lost 0 bases and 0 bases respectively, with 5 bases between them. The CDR3 is 14 amino acids. CDR3 residues: CASSVETSTDTQYF. In DNA form, the CDR3 reads TGTGCCAGCAGCGTAGAGACTAGCACAGATACGCAGTATTTT.

This clone was observed once. The chain links TRBV5-4 to TRBJ1-1; perhaps TRBD1 as D (5 bases). The V gene's germline CDR1 is SGHNT and CDR2 YYREEE (reference sequence). Trimming stripped 5 bases from V and 5 bases from J, with 19 bases between. The CDR3 extends over 15 amino acids. For the CDR3, the DNA is TGTGCCAGCAGGAGTGAGGACACCCTCCGGACTGAAGCTTTCTTT. It is translated as CASRSEDTLRTEAFF.